This TCR beta chain was captured in a study of blood T cell repertoires in COVID-19. This clone was observed a few times. The method was immunoSEQ multiplex PCR; TCRdb's version includes in-frame clones alone and lacks a portion of them. The sample has fewer than 110,000 clones; around 89% are singletons. This CDR3 comprises 12 residues. With 4 bases removed from V and 7 bases from J, the gap between germline ends came to 11 bases. Germline CDR1 SGHKS, CDR2 YYEKEE (reference sequence). Sequenced input: peripheral blood. This chain uses TRBV5-5 with TRBJ1-2; D not resolved. The receptor was isolated from an older woman with acute or convalescent COVID-19. This chain's CDR3 is CASSPAGGGYTF. In DNA form, the CDR3 reads TGTGCCAGCAGCCCGGCGGGAGGTGGCTACACCTTC.